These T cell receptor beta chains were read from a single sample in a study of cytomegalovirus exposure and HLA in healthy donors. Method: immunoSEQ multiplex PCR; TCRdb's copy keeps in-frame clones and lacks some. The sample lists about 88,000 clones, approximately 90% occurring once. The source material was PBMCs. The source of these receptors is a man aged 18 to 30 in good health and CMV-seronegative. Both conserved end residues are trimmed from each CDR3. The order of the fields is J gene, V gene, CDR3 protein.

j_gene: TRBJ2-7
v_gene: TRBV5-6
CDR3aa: ASSLRSSGSLEQY

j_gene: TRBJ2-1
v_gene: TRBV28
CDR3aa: ASSYYGTSERYNEQF

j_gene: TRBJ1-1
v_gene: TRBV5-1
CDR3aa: ASSDRDRANTEAF

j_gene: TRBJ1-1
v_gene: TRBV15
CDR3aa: ATSSRGSHEAF

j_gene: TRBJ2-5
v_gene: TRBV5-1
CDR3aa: ASSLSGNQETQY

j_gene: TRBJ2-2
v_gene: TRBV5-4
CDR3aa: ASSVRGTGRTGELF

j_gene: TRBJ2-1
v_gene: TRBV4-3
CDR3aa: ASSQVSAGRVKAEQF

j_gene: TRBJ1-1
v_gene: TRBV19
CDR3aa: ASSIRRSSVMNTEAF

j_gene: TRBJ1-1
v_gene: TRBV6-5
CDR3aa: ASSYSRGNTEAF

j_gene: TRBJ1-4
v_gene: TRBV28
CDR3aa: ASSTRQVPNEKLF

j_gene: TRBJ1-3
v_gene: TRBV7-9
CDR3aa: ASSPDGQGADTIY

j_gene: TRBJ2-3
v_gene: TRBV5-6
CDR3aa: ASSLALADTQY

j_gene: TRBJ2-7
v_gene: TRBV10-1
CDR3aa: ASRGLAGSKGWGYEQY

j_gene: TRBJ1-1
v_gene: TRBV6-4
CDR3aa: ASSPDPLVPGGRNTEAF

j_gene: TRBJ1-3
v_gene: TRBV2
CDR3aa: ASRTPRHTRDTIY

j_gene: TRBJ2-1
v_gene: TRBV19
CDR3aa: ASSITGGASYNEQF

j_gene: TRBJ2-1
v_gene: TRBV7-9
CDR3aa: SSSLELGLVGYNEQF

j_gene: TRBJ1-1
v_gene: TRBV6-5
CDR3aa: ASSVVAGGRTEAF

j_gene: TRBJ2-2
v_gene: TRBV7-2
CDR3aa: ASSAADREIGELF

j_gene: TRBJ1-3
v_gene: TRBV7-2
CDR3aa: ASSVDKWPGNTIY

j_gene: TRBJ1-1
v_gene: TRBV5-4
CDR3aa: ASSPSRGMNTEAF

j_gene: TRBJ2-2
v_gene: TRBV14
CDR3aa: ASSQSPGGNTGELF

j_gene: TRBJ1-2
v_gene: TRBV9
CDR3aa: ASSVGGLRGYT

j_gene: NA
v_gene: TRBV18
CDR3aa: ASSLKTGGDYEQY

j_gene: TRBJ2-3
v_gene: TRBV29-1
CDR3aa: SVDADDRSTDTQY

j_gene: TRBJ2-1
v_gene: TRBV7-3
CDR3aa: ASSLTHPFGRDEQF

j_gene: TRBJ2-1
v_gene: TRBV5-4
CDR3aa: ASSSGLNNEQF

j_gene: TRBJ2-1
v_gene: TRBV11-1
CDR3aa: ASSSGTSGTDEQF

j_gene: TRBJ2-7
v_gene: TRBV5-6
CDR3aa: ASSSRLGGLAGRGQY